This section outlines one T cell receptor (beta chain) sequence together with its context. In the original processing: The assay estimated nucleated cells by amplifying reference gene primers. Sequenced by immunoSEQ multiplex PCR; TCRdb stores in-frame clones only, minus some. That table is the source of V, J and clone size, and D and trimming were worked out from the DNA. The table lists roughly 380,000 clones, roughly 87% of them singletons, with just under 3% in the top ten. This sample is part of a study of blood T cell repertoires in COVID-19. Study summary: Collection of acute and convalescent COVID-19 samples took place in the United States, Italy and Spain. T cells, B-cell-depleted T cells, or PBMCs supplied cDNA or gDNA.

Cohort 3 recovered donors had two negative PCRs, clearance, or symptom resolution. The ends were cut back, 2 bases at V and 7 bases at J, with 12 bases in the middle. The CDR3 spans 13 residues. The germline V gene has CDR1 LNHDA and CDR2 SQIVND (reference sequence). The sequence derives from a woman aged 25 to 39 who had recovered from COVID-19. Source material: PBMCs or T cells enriched from blood (not recorded which). The chain carries TRBV19 and TRBJ2-7, with no clear D. CDR3 DNA: TGTGCCAGTAGTATAAAGGCGACTCGGGAGCAGTACTTC. Its protein is CASSIKATREQYF.